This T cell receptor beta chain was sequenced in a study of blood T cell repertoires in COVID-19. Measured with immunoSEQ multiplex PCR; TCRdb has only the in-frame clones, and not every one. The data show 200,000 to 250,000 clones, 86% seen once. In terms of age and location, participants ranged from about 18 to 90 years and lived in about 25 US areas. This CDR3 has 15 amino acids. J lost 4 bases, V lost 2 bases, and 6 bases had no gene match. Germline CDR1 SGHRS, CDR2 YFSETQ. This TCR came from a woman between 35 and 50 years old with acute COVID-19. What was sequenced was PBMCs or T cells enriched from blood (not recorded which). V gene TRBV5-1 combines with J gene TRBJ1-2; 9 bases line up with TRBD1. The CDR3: CASSFRDREAYGYTF. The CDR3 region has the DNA TGCGCCAGCAGCTTCCGGGACAGGGAAGCCTATGGCTACACCTTC.